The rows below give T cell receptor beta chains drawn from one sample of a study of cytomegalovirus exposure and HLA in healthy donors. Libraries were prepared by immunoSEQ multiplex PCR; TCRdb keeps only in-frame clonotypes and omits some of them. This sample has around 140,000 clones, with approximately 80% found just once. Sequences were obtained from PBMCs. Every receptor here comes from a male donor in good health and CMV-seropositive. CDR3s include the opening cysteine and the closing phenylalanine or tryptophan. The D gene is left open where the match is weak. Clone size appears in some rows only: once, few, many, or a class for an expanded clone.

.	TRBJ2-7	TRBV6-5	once	CASRRAGRIYEQYF	TGTGCCAGCCGAAGGGCGGGGCGCATATACGAGCAGTACTTC
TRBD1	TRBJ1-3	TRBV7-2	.	CASSWTGAGNTIYF	TGTGCCAGCAGCTGGACAGGGGCTGGAAACACCATATATTTT
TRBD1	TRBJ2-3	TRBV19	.	CASSRYRGPTDTQYF	TGTGCCAGTAGCCGTTACAGGGGACCCACAGATACGCAGTATTTT
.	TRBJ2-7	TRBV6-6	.	CASTGTPSYEQYF	TGTGCCAGCACCGGGACACCTTCCTACGAGCAGTACTTC
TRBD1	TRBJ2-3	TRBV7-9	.	CASSAYRGKEPDTQYF	TGTGCCAGCAGCGCATACAGGGGGAAAGAACCAGATACGCAGTATTTT
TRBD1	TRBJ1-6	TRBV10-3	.	CAISATGGNSPLHF	TGTGCCATCAGCGCGACAGGGGGCAATTCACCCCTCCACTTT
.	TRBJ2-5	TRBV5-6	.	CASSLNLETQYF	TGTGCCAGCAGCTTGAACTTGGAGACCCAGTACTTC
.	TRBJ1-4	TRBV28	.	CASTRGREDEKLFF	TGTGCCAGCACTAGGGGCAGGGAGGATGAAAAACTGTTTTTT
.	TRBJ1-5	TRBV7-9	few	CASSSQGQPQHF	TGTGCCAGCAGCTCACAGGGTCAGCCCCAGCATTTT
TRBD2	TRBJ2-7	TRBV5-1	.	CASRVGTSGSYEQYF	TGCGCCAGCAGGGTTGGGACTAGCGGTTCCTACGAGCAGTACTTC
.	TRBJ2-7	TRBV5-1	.	CASSSTGLYEQYF	TGCGCCAGCAGCTCCACAGGGCTCTACGAGCAGTACTTC
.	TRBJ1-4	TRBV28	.	CASTLIGAQDEKLFF	TGTGCCAGCACTCTCATTGGGGCCCAGGATGAAAAACTGTTTTTT
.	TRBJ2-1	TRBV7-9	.	CASSGGTGEDNEQFF	TGTGCCAGCAGCGGGGGGACGGGAGAGGACAATGAGCAGTTCTTC
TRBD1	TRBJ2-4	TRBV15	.	CATSSYRGSAKNIQYF	TGTGCCACCAGCTCCTACAGGGGCTCAGCCAAAAACATTCAGTACTTC
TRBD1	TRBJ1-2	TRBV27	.	CASSLYRPGQTFGDHYGYTF	TGTGCCAGCAGTTTATACAGACCGGGACAGACTTTTGGGGACCACTATGGCTACACCTTC
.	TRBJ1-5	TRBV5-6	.	CASSPREGNQPQHF	TGTGCCAGCAGCCCCCGAGAGGGTAATCAGCCCCAGCATTTT
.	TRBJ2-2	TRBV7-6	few	CAKGHEANTGELFF	TGTGCCAAGGGACACGAAGCGAACACCGGGGAGCTGTTTTTT